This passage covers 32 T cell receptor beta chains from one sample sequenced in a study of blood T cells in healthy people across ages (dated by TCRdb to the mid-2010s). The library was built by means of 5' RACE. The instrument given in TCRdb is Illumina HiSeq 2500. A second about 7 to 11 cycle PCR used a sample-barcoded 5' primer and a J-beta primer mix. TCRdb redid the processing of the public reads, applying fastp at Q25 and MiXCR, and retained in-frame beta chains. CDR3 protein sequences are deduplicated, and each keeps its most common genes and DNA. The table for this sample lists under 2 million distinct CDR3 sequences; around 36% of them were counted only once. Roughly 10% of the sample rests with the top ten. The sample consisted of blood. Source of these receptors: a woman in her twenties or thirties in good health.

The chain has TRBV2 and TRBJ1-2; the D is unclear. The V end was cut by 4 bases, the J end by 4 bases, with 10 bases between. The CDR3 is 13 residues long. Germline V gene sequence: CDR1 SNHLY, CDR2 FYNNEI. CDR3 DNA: TGTGCCAGCAGTGTCAGTCTCATCTATGGCTACACCTTC. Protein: CASSVSLIYGYTF.

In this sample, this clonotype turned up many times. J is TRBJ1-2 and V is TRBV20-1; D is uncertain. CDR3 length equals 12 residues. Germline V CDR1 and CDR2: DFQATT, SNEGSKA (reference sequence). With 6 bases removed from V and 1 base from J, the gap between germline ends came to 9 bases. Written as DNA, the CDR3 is TGCAGTGCAGTGGACGGTAACTATGGCTACACCTTC. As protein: CSAVDGNYGYTF.

The CDR3, as DNA: TGTGCCAGCAGCCAAGTGTGGGGAGAAGCTTTCTTT. The encoded protein is CASSQVWGEAFF. The chain has TRBV3-1 and TRBJ1-1; D gene uncertain. The germline V and J ends were trimmed by 1 base and 8 bases, with 8 bases remaining between them. Germline V gene lookup returns CDR1 LGHDT and CDR2 YNNKEL (reference sequence). The CDR3 is made up of 12 amino acids.

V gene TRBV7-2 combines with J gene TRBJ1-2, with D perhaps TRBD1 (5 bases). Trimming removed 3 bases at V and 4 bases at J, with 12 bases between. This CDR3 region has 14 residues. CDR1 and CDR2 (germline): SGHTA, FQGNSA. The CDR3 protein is CASSFPGAGYGYTF. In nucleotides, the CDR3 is TGTGCCAGCAGCTTTCCCGGGGCTGGCTATGGCTACACCTTC.

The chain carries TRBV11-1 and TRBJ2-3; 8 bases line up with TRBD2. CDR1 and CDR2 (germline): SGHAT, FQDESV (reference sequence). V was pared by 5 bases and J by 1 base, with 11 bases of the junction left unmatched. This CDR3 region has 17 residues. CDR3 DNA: TGTGCCAGCAGCCGAGCGGGGGAATTATCCGGCACAGATACGCAGTATTTT. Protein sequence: CASSRAGELSGTDTQYF.

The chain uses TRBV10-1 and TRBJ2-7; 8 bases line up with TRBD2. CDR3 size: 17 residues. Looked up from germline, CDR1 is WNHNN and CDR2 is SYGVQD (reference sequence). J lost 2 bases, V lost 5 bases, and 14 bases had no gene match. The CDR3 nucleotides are TGCGCCAGCAGTTGGCCCGATCTACTAGCGGAGCCCTACGAGCAGTACTTC. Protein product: CASSWPDLLAEPYEQYF.

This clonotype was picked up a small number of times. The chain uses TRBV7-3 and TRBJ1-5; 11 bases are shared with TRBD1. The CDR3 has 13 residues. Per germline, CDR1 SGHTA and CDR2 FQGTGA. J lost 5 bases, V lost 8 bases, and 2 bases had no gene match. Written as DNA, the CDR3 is TGTGCCAGCGGACAGGGGGCCGATCAGCCCCAGCATTTT. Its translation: CASGQGADQPQHF.

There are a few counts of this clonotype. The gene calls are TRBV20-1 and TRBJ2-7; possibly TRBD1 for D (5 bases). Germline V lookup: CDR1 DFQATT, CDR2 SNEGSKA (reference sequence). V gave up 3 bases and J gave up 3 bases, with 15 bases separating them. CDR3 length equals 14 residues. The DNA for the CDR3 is TGCAGTGCTAGCAGGCAGGGATGGAACTACGAGCAGTACTTC. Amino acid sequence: CSASRQGWNYEQYF.

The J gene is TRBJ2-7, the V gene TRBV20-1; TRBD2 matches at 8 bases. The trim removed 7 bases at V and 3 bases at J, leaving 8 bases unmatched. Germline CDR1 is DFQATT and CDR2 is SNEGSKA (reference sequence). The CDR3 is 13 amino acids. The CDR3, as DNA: TGCAGTGGGGTAGGCGGGGGGAACTACGAGCAGTACTTC. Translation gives CSGVGGGNYEQYF.

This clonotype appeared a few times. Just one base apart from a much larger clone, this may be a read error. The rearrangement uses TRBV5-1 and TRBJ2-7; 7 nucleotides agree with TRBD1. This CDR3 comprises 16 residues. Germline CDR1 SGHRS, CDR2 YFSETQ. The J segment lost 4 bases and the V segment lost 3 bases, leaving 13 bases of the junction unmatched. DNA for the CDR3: TGCGCCAGCAGCTCTGTTCCGAGACAGGGTTCTTACGAGCAGTACTTC. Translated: CASSSVPRQGSYEQYF.

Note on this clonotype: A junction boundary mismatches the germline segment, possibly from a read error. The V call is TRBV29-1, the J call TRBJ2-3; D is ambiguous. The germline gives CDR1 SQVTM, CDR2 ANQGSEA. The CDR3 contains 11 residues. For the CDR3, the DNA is TGCAGCGTTGAAGTAGGAGATACGCGGTATTTT. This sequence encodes CSVEVGDTRYF.

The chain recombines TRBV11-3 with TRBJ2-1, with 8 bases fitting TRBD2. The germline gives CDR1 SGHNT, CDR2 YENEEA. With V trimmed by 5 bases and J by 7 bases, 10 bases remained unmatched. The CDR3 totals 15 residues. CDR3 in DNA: TGTGCCAGCAGCCGCAGGGCGGGGGGCTGGAATGAGCAGTTCTTC. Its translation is CASSRRAGGWNEQFF.

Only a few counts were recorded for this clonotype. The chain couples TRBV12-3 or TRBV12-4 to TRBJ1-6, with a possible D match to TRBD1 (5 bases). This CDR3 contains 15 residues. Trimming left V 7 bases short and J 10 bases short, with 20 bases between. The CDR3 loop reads CASTLQEAKISPLHF. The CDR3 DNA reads TGTGCCAGCACTCTACAGGAGGCCAAAATCTCACCCCTCCACTTT.

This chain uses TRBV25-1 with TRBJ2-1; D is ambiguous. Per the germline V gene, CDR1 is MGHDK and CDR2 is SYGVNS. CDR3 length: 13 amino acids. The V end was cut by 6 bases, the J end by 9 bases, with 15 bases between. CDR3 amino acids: CASSLTGRSEQFF. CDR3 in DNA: TGTGCCAGCAGCCTCACTGGGCGTAGTGAGCAGTTCTTC.

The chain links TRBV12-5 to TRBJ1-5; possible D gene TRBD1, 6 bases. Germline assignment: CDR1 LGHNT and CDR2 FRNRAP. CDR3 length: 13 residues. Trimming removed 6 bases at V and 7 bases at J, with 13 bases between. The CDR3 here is CASGLGGGQPQHF. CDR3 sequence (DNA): TGTGCTAGTGGCCTGGGCGGGGGCCAGCCCCAGCATTTT.

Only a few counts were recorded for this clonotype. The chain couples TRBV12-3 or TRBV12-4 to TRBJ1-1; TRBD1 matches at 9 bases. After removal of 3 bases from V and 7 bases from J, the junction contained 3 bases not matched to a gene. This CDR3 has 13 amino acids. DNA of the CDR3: TGTGCCAGCAGTTTCCCGGGACAGGGTGAAGCTTTCTTT. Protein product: CASSFPGQGEAFF.

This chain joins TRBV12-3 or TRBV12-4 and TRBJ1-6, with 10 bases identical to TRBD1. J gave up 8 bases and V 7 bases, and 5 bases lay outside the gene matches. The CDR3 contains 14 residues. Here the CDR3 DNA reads TGTGCCAGCACCCCGGGACAGGGGCATTCACCCCTCCACTTT. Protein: CASTPGQGHSPLHF.

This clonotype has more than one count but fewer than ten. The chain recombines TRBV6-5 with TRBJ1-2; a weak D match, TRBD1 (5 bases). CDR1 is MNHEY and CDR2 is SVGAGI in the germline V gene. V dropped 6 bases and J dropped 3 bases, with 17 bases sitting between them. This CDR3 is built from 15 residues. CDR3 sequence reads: CASSPGDFSDYGYTF. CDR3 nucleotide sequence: TGTGCCAGCAGCCCCGGGGACTTTTCTGACTATGGCTACACCTTC.

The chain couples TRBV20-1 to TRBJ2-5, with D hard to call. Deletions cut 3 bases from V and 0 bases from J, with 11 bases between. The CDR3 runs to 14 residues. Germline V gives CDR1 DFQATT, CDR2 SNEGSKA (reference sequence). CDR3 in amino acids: CSASSLWDQETQYF. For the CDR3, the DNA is TGCAGTGCTAGCTCTCTCTGGGACCAAGAGACCCAGTACTTC.

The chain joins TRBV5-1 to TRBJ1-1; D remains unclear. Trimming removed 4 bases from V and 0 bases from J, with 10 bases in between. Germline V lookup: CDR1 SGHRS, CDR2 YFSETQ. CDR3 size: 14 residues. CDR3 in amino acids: CASSGEFMNTEAFF. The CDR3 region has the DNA TGCGCCAGCAGCGGGGAATTCATGAACACTGAAGCTTTCTTT.

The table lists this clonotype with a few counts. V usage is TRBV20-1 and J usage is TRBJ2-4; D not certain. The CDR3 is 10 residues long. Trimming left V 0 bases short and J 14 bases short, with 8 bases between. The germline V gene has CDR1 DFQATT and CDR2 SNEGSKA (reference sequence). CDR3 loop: CSAREGGEYF. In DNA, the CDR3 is TGCAGTGCTAGAGAGGGTGGGGAGTACTTC.

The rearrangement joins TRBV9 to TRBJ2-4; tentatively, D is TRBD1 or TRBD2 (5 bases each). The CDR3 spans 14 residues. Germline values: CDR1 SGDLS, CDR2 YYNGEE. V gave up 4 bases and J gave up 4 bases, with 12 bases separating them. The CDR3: CASSPGTLKNIQYF. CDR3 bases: TGTGCCAGCAGCCCTGGGACGTTAAAAAACATTCAGTACTTC.

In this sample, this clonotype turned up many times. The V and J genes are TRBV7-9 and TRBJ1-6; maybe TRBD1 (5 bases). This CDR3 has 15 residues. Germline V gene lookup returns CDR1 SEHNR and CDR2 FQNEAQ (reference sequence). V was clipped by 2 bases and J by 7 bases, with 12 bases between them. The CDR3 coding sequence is TGTGCCAGCAGCTTATGGCAGGGCGAAAATTCACCCCTCCACTTT. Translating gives CASSLWQGENSPLHF.

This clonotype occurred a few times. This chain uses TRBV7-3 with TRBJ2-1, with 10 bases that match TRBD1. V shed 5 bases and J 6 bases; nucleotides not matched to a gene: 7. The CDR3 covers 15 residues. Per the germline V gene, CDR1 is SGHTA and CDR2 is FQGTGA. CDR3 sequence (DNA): TGTGCCAGCAGCAAGACAGGGGGCGGTGTCAATGAGCAGTTCTTC. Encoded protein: CASSKTGGGVNEQFF.

The CDR3: CSAAWALVPSQPQHF. In DNA form, the CDR3 reads TGCAGTGCCGCATGGGCCCTGGTCCCCTCTCAGCCCCAGCATTTT. This chain links TRBV20-1 with TRBJ1-5, with D hard to call. V was shortened by 6 bases and J by 6 bases, with 21 bases between the two germline ends. Germline lookup yields CDR1 DFQATT and CDR2 SNEGSKA (reference sequence). The CDR3 totals 15 residues.

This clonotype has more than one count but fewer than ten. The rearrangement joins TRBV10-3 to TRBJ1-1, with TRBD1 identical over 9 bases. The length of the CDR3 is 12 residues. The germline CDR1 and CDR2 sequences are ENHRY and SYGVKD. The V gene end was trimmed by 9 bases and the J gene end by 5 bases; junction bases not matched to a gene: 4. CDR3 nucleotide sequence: TGTGCCATACGACAGGGGGAAACTGAAGCTTTCTTT. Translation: CAIRQGETEAFF.

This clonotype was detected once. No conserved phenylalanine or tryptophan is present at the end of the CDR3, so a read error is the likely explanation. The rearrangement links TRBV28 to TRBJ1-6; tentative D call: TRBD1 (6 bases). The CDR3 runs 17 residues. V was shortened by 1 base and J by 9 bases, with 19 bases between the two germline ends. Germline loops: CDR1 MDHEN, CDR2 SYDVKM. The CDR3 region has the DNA TGTGCCAGCAGTTTATTCGCGGGGGCTGGAGGAGGTTCACCCCTCCACTTG. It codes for CASSLFAGAGGGSPLHL.

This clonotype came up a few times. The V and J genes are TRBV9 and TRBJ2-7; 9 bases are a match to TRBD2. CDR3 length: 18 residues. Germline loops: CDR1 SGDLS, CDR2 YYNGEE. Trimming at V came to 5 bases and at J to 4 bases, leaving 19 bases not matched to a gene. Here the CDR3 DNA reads TGTGCCAGCAGAGTCCCTATGGGCGGGAGGGCCGAAGGTTACGAGCAGTACTTC. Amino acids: CASRVPMGGRAEGYEQYF.

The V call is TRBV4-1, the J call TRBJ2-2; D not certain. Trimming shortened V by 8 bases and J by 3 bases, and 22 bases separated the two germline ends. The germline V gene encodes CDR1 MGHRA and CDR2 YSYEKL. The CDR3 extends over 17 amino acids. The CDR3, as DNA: TGCGCCAGCGCCCATAGGGCGGCCCTTGTGGACACCGGGGAGCTGTTTTTT. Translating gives CASAHRAALVDTGELFF.

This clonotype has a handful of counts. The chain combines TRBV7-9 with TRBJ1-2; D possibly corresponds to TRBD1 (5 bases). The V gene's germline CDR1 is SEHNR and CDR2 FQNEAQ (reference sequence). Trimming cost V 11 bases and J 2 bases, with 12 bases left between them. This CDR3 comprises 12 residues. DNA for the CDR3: TGTGCCGGGCTACAGGAGAACTATGGCTACACCTTC. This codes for CAGLQENYGYTF.

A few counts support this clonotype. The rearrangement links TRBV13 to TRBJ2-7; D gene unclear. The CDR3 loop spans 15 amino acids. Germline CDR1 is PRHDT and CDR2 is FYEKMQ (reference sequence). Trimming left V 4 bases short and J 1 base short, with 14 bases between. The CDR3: CASSSNDGSSYEQYF. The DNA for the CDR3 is TGTGCCAGCAGCTCCAATGACGGTAGTTCCTACGAGCAGTACTTC.

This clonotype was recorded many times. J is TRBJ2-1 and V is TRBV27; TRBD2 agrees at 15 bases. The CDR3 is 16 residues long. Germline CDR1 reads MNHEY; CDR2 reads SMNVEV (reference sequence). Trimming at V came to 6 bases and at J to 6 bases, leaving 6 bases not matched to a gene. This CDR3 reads CASSPRGLAGGNEQFF. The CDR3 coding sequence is TGTGCCAGCAGCCCGAGGGGACTAGCGGGGGGCAATGAGCAGTTCTTC.